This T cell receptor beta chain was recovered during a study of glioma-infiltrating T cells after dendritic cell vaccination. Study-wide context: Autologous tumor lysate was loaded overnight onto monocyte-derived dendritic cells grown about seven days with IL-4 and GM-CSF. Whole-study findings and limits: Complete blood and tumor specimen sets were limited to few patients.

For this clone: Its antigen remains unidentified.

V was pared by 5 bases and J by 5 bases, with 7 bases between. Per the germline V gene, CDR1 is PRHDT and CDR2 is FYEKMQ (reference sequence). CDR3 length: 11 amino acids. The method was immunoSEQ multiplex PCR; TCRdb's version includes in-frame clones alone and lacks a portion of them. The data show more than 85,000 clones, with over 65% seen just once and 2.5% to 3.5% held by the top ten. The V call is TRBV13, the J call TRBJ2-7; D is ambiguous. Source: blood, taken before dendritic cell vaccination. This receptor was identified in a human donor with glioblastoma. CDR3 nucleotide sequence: TGTGCCAGCAGCATGGGCGACGAGCAGTACTTC. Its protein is CASSMGDEQYF.